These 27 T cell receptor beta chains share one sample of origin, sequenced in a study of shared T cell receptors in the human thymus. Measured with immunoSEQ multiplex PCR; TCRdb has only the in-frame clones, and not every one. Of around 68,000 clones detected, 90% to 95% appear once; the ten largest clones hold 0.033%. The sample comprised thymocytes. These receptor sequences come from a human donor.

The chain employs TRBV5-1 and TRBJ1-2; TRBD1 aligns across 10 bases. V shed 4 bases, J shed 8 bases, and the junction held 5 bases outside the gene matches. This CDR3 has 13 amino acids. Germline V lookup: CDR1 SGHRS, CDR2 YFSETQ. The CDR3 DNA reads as TGCGCCAGCAGCGGCGACAGGGGGCTGGGCTACACCTTC. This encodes CASSGDRGLGYTF.

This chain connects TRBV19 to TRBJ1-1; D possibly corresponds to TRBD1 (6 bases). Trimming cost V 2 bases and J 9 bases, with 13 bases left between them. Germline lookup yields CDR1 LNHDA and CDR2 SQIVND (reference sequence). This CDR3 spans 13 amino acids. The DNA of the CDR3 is TGTGCCAGTAGTATACAGGGGAGAGAAAAAGCTTTCTTT. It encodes CASSIQGREKAFF.

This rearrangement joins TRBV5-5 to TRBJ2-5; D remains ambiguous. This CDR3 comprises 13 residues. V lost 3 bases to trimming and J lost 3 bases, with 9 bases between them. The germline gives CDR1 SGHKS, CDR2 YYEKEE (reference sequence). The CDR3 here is CASSSRAKETQYF. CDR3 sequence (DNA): TGTGCCAGCAGCTCAAGAGCGAAAGAGACCCAGTACTTC.

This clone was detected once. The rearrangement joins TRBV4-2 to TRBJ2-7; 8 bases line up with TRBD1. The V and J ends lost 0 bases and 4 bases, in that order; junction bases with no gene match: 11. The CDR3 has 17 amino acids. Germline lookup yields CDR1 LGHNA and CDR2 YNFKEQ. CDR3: CASSQDDGAGGAYEQYF. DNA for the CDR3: TGTGCCAGCAGCCAAGATGATGGGGCAGGGGGCGCGTACGAGCAGTACTTC.

The CDR3 DNA follows: TGTGCCAGCAGCTTAGTACTCTATTGTTACAATGAGCAGTTCTTC. This codes for CASSLVLYCYNEQFF. The chain carries TRBV7-2 and TRBJ2-1, with no clear D. The CDR3 covers 15 residues. V was shortened by 1 base and J by 4 bases, with 11 bases between the two germline ends. The V gene's germline CDR1 is SGHTA and CDR2 FQGNSA.

CDR3 residues: CASSQTVYSNQPQHF. The CDR3 nucleotides read TGCGCCAGCAGCCAGACAGTGTATAGCAATCAGCCCCAGCATTTT. The rearrangement links TRBV4-1 to TRBJ1-5; D perhaps matches TRBD1 (5 bases). Trimming took off 3 bases at V and 0 bases at J, with 9 bases between the two ends. Germline CDR1 is MGHRA and CDR2 is YSYEKL. The CDR3 runs 15 residues.

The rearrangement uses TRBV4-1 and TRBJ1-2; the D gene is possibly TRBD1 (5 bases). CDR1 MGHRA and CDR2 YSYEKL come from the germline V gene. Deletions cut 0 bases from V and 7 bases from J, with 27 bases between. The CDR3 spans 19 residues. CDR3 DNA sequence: TGCGCCAGCAGCCAAGAGAGTAGTGGGCAGGAAGGGAATAGGGGTGGCTACACCTTC. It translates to CASSQESSGQEGNRGGYTF.

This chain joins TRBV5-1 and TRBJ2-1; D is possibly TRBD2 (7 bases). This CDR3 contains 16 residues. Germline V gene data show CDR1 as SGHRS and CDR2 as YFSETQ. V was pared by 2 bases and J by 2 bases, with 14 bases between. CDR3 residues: CASSFGGGATYNEQFF. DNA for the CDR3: TGCGCCAGCAGCTTTGGTGGGGGGGCCACCTACAATGAGCAGTTCTTC.

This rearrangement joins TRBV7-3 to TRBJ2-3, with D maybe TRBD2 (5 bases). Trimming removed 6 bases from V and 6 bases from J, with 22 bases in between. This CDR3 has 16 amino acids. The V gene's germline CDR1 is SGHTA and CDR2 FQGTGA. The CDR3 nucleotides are TGTGCCAGCAGGCTTAAATTGGGAGAACCCTTGGATACGCAGTATTTT. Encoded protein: CASRLKLGEPLDTQYF.

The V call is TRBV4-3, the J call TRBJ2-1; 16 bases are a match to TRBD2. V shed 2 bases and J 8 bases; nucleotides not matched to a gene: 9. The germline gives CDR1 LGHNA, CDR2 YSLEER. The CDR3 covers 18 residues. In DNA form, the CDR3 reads TGCGCCAGCAGCCAACCGGGACTAGCGGGGGGGCCGGGACATGAGCAGTTCTTC. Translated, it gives CASSQPGLAGGPGHEQFF.

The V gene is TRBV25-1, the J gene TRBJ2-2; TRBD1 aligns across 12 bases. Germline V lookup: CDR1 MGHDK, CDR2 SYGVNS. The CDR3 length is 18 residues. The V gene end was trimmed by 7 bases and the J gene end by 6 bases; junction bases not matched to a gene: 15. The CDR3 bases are TGTGCCAGCAAGGGACAGGGGGCGCGACGGAACCCCGCCGGGGAGCTGTTTTTT. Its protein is CASKGQGARRNPAGELFF.

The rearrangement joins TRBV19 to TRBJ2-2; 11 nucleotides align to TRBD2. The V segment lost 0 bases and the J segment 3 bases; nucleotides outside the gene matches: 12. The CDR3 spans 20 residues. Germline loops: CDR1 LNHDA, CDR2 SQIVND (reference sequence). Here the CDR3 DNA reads TGTGCCAGTAGTATAGACCCTCTAGCGGGGGGCATATCGTACACCGGGGAGCTGTTTTTT. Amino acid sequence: CASSIDPLAGGISYTGELFF.

CDR3 in DNA: TGTGCCAGCAGTGCAGGCCAAGGGCCTAATGAAAAACTGTTTTTT. Its translation is CASSAGQGPNEKLFF. The chain links TRBV6-1 to TRBJ1-4; D not certain. Germline V lookup: CDR1 MNHNS, CDR2 SASEGT. CDR3 length: 15 amino acids. Trimming stripped 4 bases from V and 3 bases from J, with 12 bases between.

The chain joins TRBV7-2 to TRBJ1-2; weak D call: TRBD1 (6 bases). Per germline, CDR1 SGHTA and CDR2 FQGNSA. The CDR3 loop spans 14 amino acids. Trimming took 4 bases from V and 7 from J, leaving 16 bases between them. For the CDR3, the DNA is TGTGCCAGCAGCTATACTGGGGGCTGGAGTGGCTACACCTTC. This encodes CASSYTGGWSGYTF.

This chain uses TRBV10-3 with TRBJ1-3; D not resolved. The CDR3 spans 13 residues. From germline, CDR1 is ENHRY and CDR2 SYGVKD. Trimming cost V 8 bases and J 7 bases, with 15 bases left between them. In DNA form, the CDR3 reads TGTGCCATCCGGGCAGCCCGAGAGAACACCATATATTTT. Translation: CAIRAARENTIYF.

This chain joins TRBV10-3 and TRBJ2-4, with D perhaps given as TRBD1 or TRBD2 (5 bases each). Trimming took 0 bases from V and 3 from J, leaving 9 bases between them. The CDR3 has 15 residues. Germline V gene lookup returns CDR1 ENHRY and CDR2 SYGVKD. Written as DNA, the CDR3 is TGTGCCATCAGTGAGTCGTGGGGGTTCAAAAACATTCAGTACTTC. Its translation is CAISESWGFKNIQYF.

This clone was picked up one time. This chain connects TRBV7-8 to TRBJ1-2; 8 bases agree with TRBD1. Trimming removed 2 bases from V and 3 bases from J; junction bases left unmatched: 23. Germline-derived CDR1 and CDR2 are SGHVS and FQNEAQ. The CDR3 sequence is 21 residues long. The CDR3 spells CASSLKEEDLAGGSYHYGYTF. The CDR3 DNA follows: TGTGCCAGCAGCTTAAAAGAGGAGGACCTGGCAGGGGGCTCCTATCACTATGGCTACACCTTC.

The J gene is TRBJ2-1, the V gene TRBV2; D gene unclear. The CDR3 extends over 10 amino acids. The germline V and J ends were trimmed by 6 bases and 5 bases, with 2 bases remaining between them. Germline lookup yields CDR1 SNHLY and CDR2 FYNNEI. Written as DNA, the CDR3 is TGTGCCAGCAGGGACAATGAGCAGTTCTTC. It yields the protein CASRDNEQFF.

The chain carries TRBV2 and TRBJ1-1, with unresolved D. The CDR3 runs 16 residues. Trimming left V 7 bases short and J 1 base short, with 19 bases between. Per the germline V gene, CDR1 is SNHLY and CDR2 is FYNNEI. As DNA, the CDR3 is TGTGCCAGCACCCCCGGGTTAAGCGAAAAGAACACTGAAGCTTTCTTT. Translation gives CASTPGLSEKNTEAFF.

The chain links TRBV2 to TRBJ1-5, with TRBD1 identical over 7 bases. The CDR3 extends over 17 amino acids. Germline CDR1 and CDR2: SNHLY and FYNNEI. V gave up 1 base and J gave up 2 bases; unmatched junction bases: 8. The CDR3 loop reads CASSEGKGQLGNQPQHF. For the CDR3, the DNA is TGTGCCAGCAGTGAAGGGAAGGGACAGTTAGGCAATCAGCCCCAGCATTTT.

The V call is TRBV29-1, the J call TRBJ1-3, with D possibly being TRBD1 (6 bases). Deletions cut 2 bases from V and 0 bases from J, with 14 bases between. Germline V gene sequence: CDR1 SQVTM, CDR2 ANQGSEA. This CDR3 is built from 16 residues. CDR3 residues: CSVEYWDKPSGNTIYF. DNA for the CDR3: TGCAGCGTTGAATATTGGGACAAACCCTCTGGAAACACCATATATTTT.

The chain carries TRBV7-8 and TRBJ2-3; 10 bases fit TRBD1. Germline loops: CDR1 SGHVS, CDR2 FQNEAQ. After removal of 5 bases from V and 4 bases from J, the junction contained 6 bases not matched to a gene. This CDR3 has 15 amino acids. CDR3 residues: CASSPGQGMADTQYF. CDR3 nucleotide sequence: TGTGCCAGCAGCCCGGGACAGGGGATGGCAGATACGCAGTATTTT.

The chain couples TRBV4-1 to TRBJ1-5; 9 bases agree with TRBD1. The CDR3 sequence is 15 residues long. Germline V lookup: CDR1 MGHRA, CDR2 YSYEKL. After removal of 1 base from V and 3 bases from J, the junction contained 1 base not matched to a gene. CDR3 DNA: TGCGCCAGCAGCCAAGGGACAGGGGTCAATCAGCCCCAGCATTTT. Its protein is CASSQGTGVNQPQHF.

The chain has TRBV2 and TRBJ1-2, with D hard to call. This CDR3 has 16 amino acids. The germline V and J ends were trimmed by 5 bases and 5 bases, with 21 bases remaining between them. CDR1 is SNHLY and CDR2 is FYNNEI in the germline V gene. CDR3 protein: CASSRGEGVGEYGYTF. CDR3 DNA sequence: TGTGCCAGCAGTCGCGGAGAGGGAGTGGGAGAATATGGCTACACCTTC.

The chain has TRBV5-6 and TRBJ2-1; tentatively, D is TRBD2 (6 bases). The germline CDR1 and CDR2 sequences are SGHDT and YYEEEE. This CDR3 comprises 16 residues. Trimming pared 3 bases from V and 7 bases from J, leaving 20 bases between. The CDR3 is CASSWAGWGKGNEQFF. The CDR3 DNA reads TGTGCCAGCAGCTGGGCGGGGTGGGGGAAGGGGAATGAGCAGTTCTTC.

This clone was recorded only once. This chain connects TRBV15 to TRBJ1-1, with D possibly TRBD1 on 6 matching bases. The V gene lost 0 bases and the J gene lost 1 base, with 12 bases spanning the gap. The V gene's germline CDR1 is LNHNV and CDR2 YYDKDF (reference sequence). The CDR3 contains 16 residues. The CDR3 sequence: CATSRDQGHRNTEAFF. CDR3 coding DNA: TGTGCCACCAGCAGAGATCAGGGACATCGGAACACTGAAGCTTTCTTT.

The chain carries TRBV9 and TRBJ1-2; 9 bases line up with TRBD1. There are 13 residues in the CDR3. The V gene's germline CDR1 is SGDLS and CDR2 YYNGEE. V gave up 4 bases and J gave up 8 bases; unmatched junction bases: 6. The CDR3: CASSTRTGEGYTF. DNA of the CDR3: TGTGCCAGCAGCACTCGGACAGGGGAAGGCTACACCTTC.